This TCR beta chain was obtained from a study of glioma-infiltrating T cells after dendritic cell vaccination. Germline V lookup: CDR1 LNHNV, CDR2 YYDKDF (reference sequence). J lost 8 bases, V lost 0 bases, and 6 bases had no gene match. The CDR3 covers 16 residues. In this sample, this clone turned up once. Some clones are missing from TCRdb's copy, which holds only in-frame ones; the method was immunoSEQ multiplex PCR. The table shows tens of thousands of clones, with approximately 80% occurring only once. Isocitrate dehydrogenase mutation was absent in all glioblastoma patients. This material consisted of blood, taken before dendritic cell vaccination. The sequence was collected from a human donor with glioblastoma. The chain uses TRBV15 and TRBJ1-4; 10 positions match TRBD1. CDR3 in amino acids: CATSREEGTGAEKLFF. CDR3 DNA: TGTGCCACCAGCAGAGAAGAGGGGACAGGGGCGGAAAAACTGTTTTTT.